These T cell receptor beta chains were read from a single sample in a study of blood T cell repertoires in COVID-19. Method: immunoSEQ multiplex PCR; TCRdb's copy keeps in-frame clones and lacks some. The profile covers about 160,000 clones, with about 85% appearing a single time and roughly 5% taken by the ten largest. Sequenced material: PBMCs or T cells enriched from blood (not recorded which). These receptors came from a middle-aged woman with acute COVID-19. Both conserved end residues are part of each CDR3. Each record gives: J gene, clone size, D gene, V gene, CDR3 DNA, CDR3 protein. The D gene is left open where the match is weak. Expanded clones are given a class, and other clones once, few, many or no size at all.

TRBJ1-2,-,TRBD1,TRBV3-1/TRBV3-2,TGTGCCAGCAGCCAAGACCAGGGGGACGGCTACACCTTC,CASSQDQGDGYTF
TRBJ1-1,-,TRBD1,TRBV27,TGTGCCAGCAGTCCTCCAGGGGGCCCGAGCACTGAAGCTTTCTTT,CASSPPGGPSTEAFF
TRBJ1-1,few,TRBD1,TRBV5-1,TGCGCCAGCAGCCCGGGGACAGGAGGTGCTTTCTTT,CASSPGTGGAFF
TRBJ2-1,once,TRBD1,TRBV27,TGTGCCAGCAGTTTACCGTCCGGACAGGGGCTCACCAATGAGCAGTTCTTC,CASSLPSGQGLTNEQFF
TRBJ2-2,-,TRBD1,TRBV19,TGTGCCACCACCTCAACCCCGGGACAGGGAATCACCGGGGAGCTGTTTTTT,CATTSTPGQGITGELFF
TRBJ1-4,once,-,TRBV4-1,TGCGCCAGCAGCCAAGGACTAGGGATAACTTCCCATGAAAAACTGTTTTTT,CASSQGLGITSHEKLFF
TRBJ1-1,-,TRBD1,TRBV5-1,TGCGCCAGCAGGACCGGGACAGGGGGCGGTGAAGCTTTCTTT,CASRTGTGGGEAFF
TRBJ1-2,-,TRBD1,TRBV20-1,TGCAGTGCTAGTGCAGGGGGCGACGGCTACACCTTC,CSASAGGDGYTF
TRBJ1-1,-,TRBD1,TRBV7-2,TGTGCCAGCAGCCCTCAGTCGGGACAGTTGAACACTGAAGCTTTCTTT,CASSPQSGQLNTEAFF
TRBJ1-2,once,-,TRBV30,TGTGCCTGGAGTGCTCGCGTAGGGGGGGCGGGAAGCGGCTACACCTTC,CAWSARVGGAGSGYTF
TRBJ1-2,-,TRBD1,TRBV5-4,TGTGCCAGCAGCAGCGGGGACAGGAGCTTTTATGGCTACACCTTC,CASSSGDRSFYGYTF
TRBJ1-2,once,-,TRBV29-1,TGCAGCGTTGGGGAGGTCGGGTTTATCGCTGGCTACACCTTC,CSVGEVGFIAGYTF
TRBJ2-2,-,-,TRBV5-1,TGCGCCAGCAGCTTGGCTGGGGGACTTCCGGGGTCGGAGCTGTTTTTT,CASSLAGGLPGSELFF
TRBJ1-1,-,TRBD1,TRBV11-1,TGTGCCAGCAGCTTCTCAGGGGGAAACACTGAAGCTTTCTTT,CASSFSGGNTEAFF
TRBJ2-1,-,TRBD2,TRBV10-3,TGTGCCATCAGTGTCCTAGCGGGAGGGCCTTATGAGCAGTTCTTC,CAISVLAGGPYEQFF
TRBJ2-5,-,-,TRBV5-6,TGTGCCAGCAGCTTGGGAGACACGTACCAAGAGACCCAGTACTTC,CASSLGDTYQETQYF
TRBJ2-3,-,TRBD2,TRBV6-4,TGTGCCAGCAGTGTAAAGGCGGGAGAGGGAGATACGCAGTATTTT,CASSVKAGEGDTQYF
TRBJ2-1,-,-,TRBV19,TGTGCCAGTAGCACCTGGGACTTAGGGGGCGATGAGCAGTTCTTC,CASSTWDLGGDEQFF
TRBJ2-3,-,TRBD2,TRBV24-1,TGTGCCACCAGTGGCGGACTAGTCTTGGGAACAGATACGCAGTATTTT,CATSGGLVLGTDTQYF
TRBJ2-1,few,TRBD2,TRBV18,TGTGCCACCCGATCTTGGGGCAGCGGGAGTACCTACAATGAGCAGTTCTTC,CATRSWGSGSTYNEQFF